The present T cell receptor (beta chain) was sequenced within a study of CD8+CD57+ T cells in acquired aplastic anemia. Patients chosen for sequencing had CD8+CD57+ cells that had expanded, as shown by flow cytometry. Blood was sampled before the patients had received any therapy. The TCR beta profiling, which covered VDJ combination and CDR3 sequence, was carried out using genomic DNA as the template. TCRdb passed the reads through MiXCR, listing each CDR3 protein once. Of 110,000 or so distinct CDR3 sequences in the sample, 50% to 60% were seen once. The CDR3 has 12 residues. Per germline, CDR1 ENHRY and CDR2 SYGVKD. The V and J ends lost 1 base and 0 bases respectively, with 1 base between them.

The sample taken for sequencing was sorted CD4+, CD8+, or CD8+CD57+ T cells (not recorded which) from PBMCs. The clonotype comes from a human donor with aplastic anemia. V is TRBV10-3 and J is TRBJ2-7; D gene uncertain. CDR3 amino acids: CAISEFSYEQYF. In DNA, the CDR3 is TGTGCCATCAGTGAGTTCTCCTACGAGCAGTACTTC.